This is a list of T cell receptor beta chains from one sample in a study of T cells in localized non-small cell lung cancer. TCRdb keeps only in-frame clones here, not all; method: immunoSEQ multiplex PCR. Of about 5,100 clones in the sample, more than 40% were seen once. Here the sequenced sample was lung tumor tissue, taken before any cancer treatment. The receptors were sampled from a man between 35 and 75 years old with stage I lung adenocarcinoma. The CDR3 runs from the conserved cysteine through the conserved F or W. The D gene is left open where the match is weak. Only some rows state a clone size, as once, few, many or a class for expanded clones.

DNA: TGTGCCAGCAGTGATCAGGGGGCAGGATACAATGAGCAGTTCTTC; CDR3: CASSDQGAGYNEQFF; size: -; D: TRBD1; J: TRBJ2-1; V: TRBV2
DNA: TGTGCCAGCAGCCAAAATCGGGGGGTGGCCTACAATGAGCAGTTCTTC; CDR3: CASSQNRGVAYNEQFF; size: -; D: TRBD2; J: TRBJ2-1; V: TRBV6-8
DNA: TGTGCCAGCAGCGTAGACGGACAGGGGTACGAGCAGTACTTC; CDR3: CASSVDGQGYEQYF; size: -; D: TRBD1; J: TRBJ2-7; V: TRBV9
DNA: TGTGCCAGCAGTTTACCAGGGGGCGCTAGCTATGGCTACACCTTC; CDR3: CASSLPGGASYGYTF; size: -; D: TRBD1; J: TRBJ1-2; V: TRBV28
DNA: TGTGCCAGCAGTTGGGACTATCCCAATGAGCAGTTCTTC; CDR3: CASSWDYPNEQFF; size: medium-sized; D: TRBD2; J: TRBJ2-1; V: TRBV6-8
DNA: TGCGCCAGCAGCCCCCGGACAGAAGGGAACACTGAAGCTTTCTTT; CDR3: CASSPRTEGNTEAFF; size: once; D: -; J: TRBJ1-1; V: TRBV5-1
DNA: TGTGCCAGCTCACCGCTCCCGGGACTAGCGGGAGCCGCCCTAAGAGCAGGGCAGTTCTTC; CDR3: CASSPLPGLAGAALRAGQFF; size: -; D: TRBD2; J: TRBJ2-1; V: TRBV18
DNA: TGTGCCAGCAGTCCCAGGGGAGACACTGAAGCTTTCTTT; CDR3: CASSPRGDTEAFF; size: -; D: -; J: TRBJ1-1; V: TRBV28
DNA: TGTGCCAGCTCACCACGTCAACAGAAATGGAACGAGCAGTACTTC; CDR3: CASSPRQQKWNEQYF; size: -; D: -; J: TRBJ2-7; V: TRBV18
DNA: TGTGCCAGCAGTTTACAGAGCCCTCCCCAGCATTTT; CDR3: CASSLQSPPQHF; size: -; D: -; J: TRBJ1-5; V: TRBV28
DNA: TGTGCCAGCAGTTTGGAGTATATGAACACTGAAGCTTTCTTT; CDR3: CASSLEYMNTEAFF; size: -; D: -; J: TRBJ1-1; V: TRBV28
DNA: TGTGCCAGCTGTGGGGACACTGAAGCTTTCTTT; CDR3: CASCGDTEAFF; size: -; D: -; J: TRBJ1-1; V: TRBV6-7
DNA: TGTGCCAGCAGCGTAAGCGGGGGGCACTACAATGAGCAGTTCTTC; CDR3: CASSVSGGHYNEQFF; size: few; D: TRBD2; J: TRBJ2-1; V: TRBV9
DNA: TGTGCCTGGGGGAGGACAGGACGATCGAACACCGGGGAGCTGTTTTTT; CDR3: CAWGRTGRSNTGELFF; size: -; D: -; J: TRBJ2-2; V: TRBV30
DNA: TGTGCCAGCAGCTCGACTAGGGACAGACTCTACAATGAGCAGTTCTTC; CDR3: CASSSTRDRLYNEQFF; size: few; D: -; J: TRBJ2-1; V: TRBV11-3
DNA: TGTGCCAGCAGTTACTCGATATACAGGACTAGAATCTCCGAGCAGTTCTTC; CDR3: CASSYSIYRTRISEQFF; size: few; D: TRBD2; J: TRBJ2-1; V: TRBV6-8
DNA: TGTGCCAGCAGCGTCACGGGATCCACCGGGGAGCTGTTTTTT; CDR3: CASSVTGSTGELFF; size: -; D: -; J: TRBJ2-2; V: TRBV9
DNA: TGTGCCTGGGCGACTAGAGCGGGAGAAGAGACCCAGTACTTC; CDR3: CAWATRAGEETQYF; size: few; D: TRBD2; J: TRBJ2-5; V: TRBV30
DNA: TGTGCCAGCGGTAGGGGGGGGCAAGGGAAATTCACTGAAGCTTTCTTT; CDR3: CASGRGGQGKFTEAFF; size: -; D: -; J: TRBJ1-1; V: TRBV28
DNA: TGCGCCAGCAGCTTGGGGAGGACGGGGAATTCACCCCTCCACTTT; CDR3: CASSLGRTGNSPLHF; size: -; D: -; J: TRBJ1-6; V: TRBV5-1
DNA: TGTGCCAGTAGTAAGCCTTACAGGAACACCGGGGAGCTGTTTTTT; CDR3: CASSKPYRNTGELFF; size: few; D: -; J: TRBJ2-2; V: TRBV19
DNA: TGTGCCAGCAGTGAATATAGGGCCGGGAGGAACACCGGGGAGCTGTTTTTT; CDR3: CASSEYRAGRNTGELFF; size: -; D: -; J: TRBJ2-2; V: TRBV25-1
DNA: TGTGCCAGCTCACCACTAGGAACAGGGTCAAACTATGGCTACACCTTC; CDR3: CASSPLGTGSNYGYTF; size: -; D: -; J: TRBJ1-2; V: TRBV18
DNA: TGTGCCAGCAGCCGGCGGACTAGCGGGGCCTACAATGAGCAGTTCTTC; CDR3: CASSRRTSGAYNEQFF; size: few; D: TRBD2; J: TRBJ2-1; V: TRBV7-2
DNA: TGCAGCGTTTCCCAGGGGTCCGGGGAGCTGTTTTTT; CDR3: CSVSQGSGELFF; size: -; D: -; J: TRBJ2-2; V: TRBV29-1
DNA: TGTGCCAGCTTGGGGACAGGGAGGGATCAGCCCCAGCATTTT; CDR3: CASLGTGRDQPQHF; size: -; D: TRBD1; J: TRBJ1-5; V: TRBV19
DNA: TGTGCCAGCAGTGTCCAGGTATCAAGGGAGCCCCAGCATTTT; CDR3: CASSVQVSREPQHF; size: -; D: -; J: TRBJ1-5; V: TRBV28